Presented here are 9 T cell receptor beta chains from one specimen sequenced in a study of cytomegalovirus exposure and HLA in healthy donors. This PCR relied on a set of 60 Vbeta primers and 13 Jbeta primers. Clones were sequenced by immunoSEQ multiplex PCR, and TCRdb holds only the in-frame ones, with some missing. The sample has roughly 200,000 clones, around 80% seen once; the top ten hold 4.4%. The sequenced sample consisted of PBMCs. The source is a woman between 25 and 40 years old in good health and CMV-seropositive.

This clone was seen more than once but under ten times. This rearrangement joins TRBV18 to TRBJ1-1, with 8 bases lining up with TRBD1. J gave up 0 bases and V 4 bases, and 4 bases lay outside the gene matches. Per germline, CDR1 KGHSH and CDR2 LQKENI. CDR3 length: 15 residues. In DNA, the CDR3 is TGTGCCAGCTCACTTTTGACAGGGGTGAACACTGAAGCTTTCTTT. This sequence encodes CASSLLTGVNTEAFF.

The chain is built from TRBV5-5 and TRBJ2-4; TRBD2 might be the D (6 bases). The CDR3 is made up of 14 amino acids. The germline V gene has CDR1 SGHKS and CDR2 YYEKEE (reference sequence). With 1 base removed from V and 8 bases from J, the gap between germline ends came to 13 bases. The CDR3 nucleotides read TGTGCCAGCAGCTTGTACGGGGGAGTAGACATTCAGTACTTC. Amino acids: CASSLYGGVDIQYF.

V and J are TRBV4-2 and TRBJ1-2; D ambiguous. V lost 5 bases and J 2 bases, leaving 12 bases between the germline ends. This CDR3 has 14 amino acids. The germline V gene encodes CDR1 LGHNA and CDR2 YNFKEQ. CDR3 in DNA: TGTGCCAGCAGCAAGCAGGAACAGAACTATGGCTACACCTTC. The encoded protein is CASSKQEQNYGYTF.

The rearrangement joins TRBV9 to TRBJ2-7; possibly TRBD2 for D (7 bases). The V and J ends lost 3 bases and 2 bases respectively, with 18 bases between them. The CDR3 totals 16 residues. Germline V gene data show CDR1 as SGDLS and CDR2 as YYNGEE. CDR3 sequence (DNA): TGTGCCAGCAGCGGAAGGGGGGGACGATCGACCTACGAGCAGTACTTC. Amino acid sequence: CASSGRGGRSTYEQYF.

V and J are TRBV19 and TRBJ1-2; 9 nucleotides line up with TRBD1. The CDR3 consists of 15 residues. CDR1 is LNHDA and CDR2 is SQIVND in the germline V gene (reference sequence). J was trimmed by 1 base and V by 5 bases; bases with no gene match: 5. DNA for the CDR3: TGTGCCAGTAGTCTACAGGGGGCTGATAACTATGGCTACACCTTC. Protein: CASSLQGADNYGYTF.

This clone was found a few times. The chain is built from TRBV19 and TRBJ1-5; D uncertain. The CDR3 totals 13 residues. Germline CDR1 and CDR2: LNHDA and SQIVND (reference sequence). Trimming stripped 10 bases from V and 5 bases from J, with 15 bases between. CDR3 nucleotides: TGTGCCACCTCCACGGGTACCCATCAGCCCCAGCATTTT. This translates into CATSTGTHQPQHF.

In this sample, this clone turned up a few times. The chain joins TRBV9 to TRBJ2-3, with 7 bases aligning to TRBD1. The ends lost 0 bases at V and 4 bases at J; junction bases unmatched: 8. Looked up from germline, CDR1 is SGDLS and CDR2 is YYNGEE. This CDR3 contains 16 residues. CDR3 nucleotide sequence: TGTGCCAGCAGCGTAGGGGTGAGCGACAGGGCAGATACGCAGTATTTT. Translating it yields CASSVGVSDRADTQYF.

This clone came up a few times. The J gene is TRBJ2-5, the V gene TRBV5-4, with 7 bases identical to TRBD2. V shed 0 bases, J shed 3 bases, and the junction held 5 bases outside the gene matches. Per germline, CDR1 SGHNT and CDR2 YYREEE (reference sequence). This CDR3 comprises 15 residues. The CDR3 protein is CASSLGLASEETQYF. The CDR3 DNA is TGTGCCAGCAGCTTGGGACTAGCAAGTGAAGAGACCCAGTACTTC.

The CDR3, as DNA: TGTGCCAGCAGCAGAACAGGGAACACTGAAGCTTTCTTT. Translation: CASSRTGNTEAFF. This chain links TRBV5-6 with TRBJ1-1, with D maybe TRBD1 (5 bases). There are 13 residues in the CDR3. V lost 4 bases and J lost 1, with 8 bases in between. CDR1 SGHDT and CDR2 YYEEEE come from the germline V gene.